These 31 T cell receptor beta chains share one sample of origin, sequenced in a study of blood T cell repertoires in COVID-19. Generated by immunoSEQ multiplex PCR, the TCRdb table keeps only in-frame clones and is missing some. The sample holds around 120,000 clones, over 70% seen once. The specimen was peripheral blood. The receptors originated from a woman in her sixties or seventies with acute or convalescent COVID-19.

This clone was detected once. The chain is built from TRBV11-2 and TRBJ2-1, with D tentatively TRBD1 (6 bases). Trimming removed 1 base from V and 9 bases from J, with 19 bases in between. This CDR3 comprises 16 residues. Germline-derived CDR1 and CDR2 are SGHAT and FQNNGV. CDR3 bases: TGTGCCAGCAGCTTAGGAACAGGGTCCATTCTCGGTGAGCAGTTCTTC. This gives the protein CASSLGTGSILGEQFF.

This chain joins TRBV9 and TRBJ2-5, with 10 bases identical to TRBD2. The V and J ends lost 4 bases and 4 bases, in that order; junction bases with no gene match: 10. In germline, CDR1 is SGDLS, CDR2 YYNGEE. The CDR3 is made up of 16 amino acids. The CDR3 loop is CASSPPGGLARETQYF. The CDR3 DNA follows: TGTGCCAGCAGCCCTCCCGGGGGACTAGCGAGAGAGACCCAGTACTTC.

This clone was found a few times. The chain has TRBV19 and TRBJ1-2; 9 bases line up with TRBD1. V lost 7 bases and J lost 5; bases outside the gene matches: 11. Germline V gives CDR1 LNHDA, CDR2 SQIVND (reference sequence). CDR3 length equals 15 residues. The CDR3 DNA sequence: TGTGCCAGTAACGCACCAGGGGACAGGGAATATGGCTACACCTTC. Amino acids: CASNAPGDREYGYTF.

A single count supports this clone. The chain joins TRBV5-1 to TRBJ2-5; 7 positions match TRBD2. The CDR3 is made up of 16 amino acids. Germline V CDR1 and CDR2: SGHRS, YFSETQ. The V and J ends lost 0 bases and 2 bases, in that order; junction bases with no gene match: 7. CDR3 region: CASSLDPSGIQETQYF. The DNA for the CDR3 is TGCGCCAGCAGCTTGGATCCTAGCGGAATACAAGAGACCCAGTACTTC.

V usage is TRBV5-1 and J usage is TRBJ2-5; 8 bases agree with TRBD2. V dropped 0 bases and J dropped 1; count of bases not matched to a gene: 5. This CDR3 is 16 amino acids long. Germline V CDR1 and CDR2: SGHRS, YFSETQ. The CDR3 DNA reads as TGCGCCAGCAGCTTGGTCGGAGCGGGGGCCCAAGAGACCCAGTACTTC. It codes for CASSLVGAGAQETQYF.

The chain couples TRBV28 to TRBJ2-7; TRBD2 matches 9 bases. Per the germline V gene, CDR1 is MDHEN and CDR2 is SYDVKM. Germline trimming cut 8 bases from V and 3 bases from J; bases unmatched to any gene: 8. The CDR3 has 14 amino acids. CDR3 protein: CASGSAGGLYEQYF. CDR3 DNA sequence: TGTGCCAGCGGTTCGGCGGGGGGGCTCTACGAGCAGTACTTC.

This chain connects TRBV2 to TRBJ2-3, with 11 nucleotides matching TRBD2. CDR3 size: 16 residues. Trimming at V came to 3 bases and at J to 4 bases, leaving 6 bases not matched to a gene. The V gene's germline CDR1 is SNHLY and CDR2 FYNNEI. The CDR3 loop reads CASSDPSGGSADTQYF. The CDR3 DNA follows: TGTGCCAGCAGTGATCCTAGCGGGGGGAGTGCAGATACGCAGTATTTT.

The chain couples TRBV11-2 to TRBJ1-3, with a tentative D call TRBD1 (5 bases). The V gene's germline CDR1 is SGHAT and CDR2 FQNNGV. CDR3 size: 15 residues. V lost 4 bases and J lost 2, with 12 bases in between. CDR3 region: CASSSTRGTGNTIYF. Written as DNA, the CDR3 is TGTGCCAGCAGCTCGACCCGGGGGACTGGAAACACCATATATTTT.

This clone has just a few counts. This sequence joins TRBV2 and TRBJ1-5; 8 bases map to TRBD1. V trimming: 5 bases; J trimming: 9 bases; junction bases outside the gene matches: 6. This CDR3 has 13 residues. The germline V gene encodes CDR1 SNHLY and CDR2 FYNNEI. CDR3 DNA sequence: TGTGCCAGCAGTATGGGACAGGAACGGCCCCAGCATTTT. It encodes CASSMGQERPQHF. The full variable domain, its missing parts supplied by reference TRBV2 and TRBJ1-5, is EPEVTQTPSHQVTQMGQEVILRCVPISNHLYFYWYRQILGQKVEFLVSFYNNEISEKSEIFDDQFSVERPDGSNFTLKIRSTKLEDSAMYFCASSMGQERPQHFGDGTRLSIL.

The sample holds a few counts of this clone. The chain has TRBV4-2 and TRBJ1-3; tentatively, D is TRBD1 (5 bases). In germline, CDR1 is LGHNA, CDR2 YNFKEQ. Trimming removed 0 bases at V and 7 bases at J, with 13 bases between. CDR3 length: 15 residues. The CDR3 is CASSQDRGRPNTIYF. The CDR3 region has the DNA TGTGCCAGCAGCCAAGATAGGGGCAGACCCAACACCATATATTTT.

The chain carries TRBV3-1 (or the pseudogene TRBV3-2) and TRBJ2-7, with D possibly matching TRBD2 (5 bases). Germline CDR1 is LGHDT and CDR2 is YNNKEL (reference sequence). The CDR3 totals 17 residues. V lost 0 bases and J 5 bases, leaving 20 bases between the germline ends. The chain's CDR3 is CASSQDGVLVLGNEQYF. In DNA form, the CDR3 reads TGTGCCAGCAGCCAAGACGGGGTTCTAGTTTTAGGGAACGAGCAGTACTTC.

The J gene is TRBJ2-1, the V gene TRBV28; perhaps TRBD2 as D (6 bases). Trimming cost V 5 bases and J 4 bases, with 18 bases left between them. This CDR3 has 16 residues. Germline loops: CDR1 MDHEN, CDR2 SYDVKM. In DNA, the CDR3 is TGTGCCAGCAGTGCCTTGGACGGGGGAGTTTACAATGAGCAGTTCTTC. Its translation is CASSALDGGVYNEQFF.

The CDR3, as DNA: TGCAGCGTGACTACAGGGGGATCTGGAAACACCATATATTTT. Translated, it gives CSVTTGGSGNTIYF. The chain carries TRBV29-1 and TRBJ1-3; the match to TRBD1 covers 8 bases. The V segment lost 6 bases and the J segment 1 base; nucleotides outside the gene matches: 5. Germline CDR1 SQVTM, CDR2 ANQGSEA. This CDR3 comprises 14 residues.

This sequence joins TRBV3-1 (or the pseudogene TRBV3-2) and TRBJ2-4, with D maybe TRBD1 (6 bases). This CDR3 contains 13 residues. Germline CDR1 reads LGHDT; CDR2 reads YNNKEL (reference sequence). The V end was cut by 0 bases, the J end by 7 bases, with 7 bases between. CDR3 loop: CASSQDQGNIQYF. The CDR3 region has the DNA TGTGCCAGCAGCCAAGATCAGGGGAACATTCAGTACTTC.

The chain recombines TRBV30 with TRBJ2-5; 9 bases are a match to TRBD2. The trim removed 0 bases at V and 4 bases at J, leaving 9 bases unmatched. Germline V gives CDR1 GTSNPN, CDR2 SVGIG (reference sequence). The CDR3 length is 16 residues. CDR3 nucleotide sequence: TGTGCCTGGAGTGTACGAGGCGGGGGGGCCTCAGAGACCCAGTACTTC. Its translation is CAWSVRGGGASETQYF.

The chain links TRBV18 to TRBJ1-2; possible D gene TRBD1, 6 bases. Germline CDR1 is KGHSH and CDR2 is LQKENI. With 5 bases removed from V and 6 bases from J, the gap between germline ends came to 10 bases. The CDR3 spans 12 residues. The CDR3 bases are TGTGCCAGCTCATTCAACAGGGATGGCTACACCTTC. This encodes CASSFNRDGYTF.

This chain connects TRBV5-4 to TRBJ2-5; D call uncertain. Germline CDR1 SGHNT, CDR2 YYREEE (reference sequence). Trimming removed 0 bases from V and 1 base from J, with 13 bases in between. CDR3 size: 16 residues. CDR3 nucleotides: TGTGCCAGCAGCTTGGGTACTCTACCCACCCAAGAGACCCAGTACTTC. Translating it yields CASSLGTLPTQETQYF.

This chain links TRBV28 with TRBJ1-2; 7 bases agree with TRBD1. Trimming removed 6 bases from V and 4 bases from J; junction bases left unmatched: 5. This CDR3 contains 13 residues. Per germline, CDR1 MDHEN and CDR2 SYDVKM. CDR3 bases: TGTGCCAGCAGCTGGGACAGCCTCTATGGCTACACCTTC. Translation: CASSWDSLYGYTF.

This chain links TRBV11-3 with TRBJ2-1, with D perhaps TRBD1 (6 bases). From germline, CDR1 is SGHNT and CDR2 YENEEA. Trimming cost V 2 bases and J 9 bases, with 8 bases left between them. This CDR3 spans 12 amino acids. Written as DNA, the CDR3 is TGTGCCAGCAGCTTAACAGGGTTTGAGCAGTTCTTC. Translated, it gives CASSLTGFEQFF.

The genes are TRBV12-5 and TRBJ2-7; tentatively, D is TRBD2 (6 bases). Germline V gives CDR1 LGHNT, CDR2 FRNRAP. The CDR3 has 17 residues. Trimming cost V 4 bases and J 0 bases, with 19 bases left between them. Here the CDR3 reads CASGSRRDFLSSYEQYF. CDR3 sequence (DNA): TGTGCTAGTGGTTCCCGACGGGACTTCCTGAGCTCCTACGAGCAGTACTTC.

The chain joins TRBV10-2 to TRBJ1-5, with 10 bases that match TRBD1. CDR1 WSHSY and CDR2 SAAADI come from the germline V gene. The CDR3 sequence is 19 residues long. The junction had 13 bases not matched to a gene; V was cut back by 5 bases and J by 0 bases. This CDR3 reads CASSSPPGTGDYSNQPQHF. In nucleotides, the CDR3 is TGCGCCAGCAGTTCCCCGCCCGGGACAGGGGATTATAGCAATCAGCCCCAGCATTTT.

This rearrangement joins TRBV5-1 to TRBJ2-5; TRBD2 is a possible D gene (6 bases). Germline assignment: CDR1 SGHRS and CDR2 YFSETQ. With 0 bases removed from V and 3 bases from J, the gap between germline ends came to 15 bases. The CDR3 consists of 16 residues. The CDR3 sequence: CASSLEFGGGEETQYF. CDR3 nucleotides: TGCGCCAGCAGCTTGGAGTTCGGGGGTGGGGAAGAGACCCAGTACTTC. Complete variable domain (other parts from reference TRBV5-1 and TRBJ2-5): KAGVTQTPRYLIKTRGQQVTLSCSPISGHRSVSWYQQTPGQGLQFLFEYFSETQRNKGNFPGRFSGRQFSNSRSEMNVSTLELGDSALYLCASSLEFGGGEETQYFGPGTRLLVL.

The chain employs TRBV29-1 and TRBJ1-4, with TRBD1 identical over 8 bases. With 5 bases clipped from V and 0 bases from J, the junction kept 5 bases outside the gene matches. CDR1 SQVTM and CDR2 ANQGSEA come from the germline V gene. The CDR3 totals 15 residues. CDR3 bases: TGCAGCGTTAGGGGACAGGATTCAACTAATGAAAAACTGTTTTTT. Translation gives CSVRGQDSTNEKLFF. Complete variable domain (other parts from reference TRBV29-1 and TRBJ1-4): SAVISQKPSRDICQRGTSLTIQCQVDSQVTMMFWYRQQPGQSLTLIATANQGSEATYESGFVIDKFPISRPNLTFSTLTVSNMSPEDSSIYLCSVRGQDSTNEKLFFGSGTQLSVL.

The chain recombines TRBV27 with TRBJ2-3, with TRBD2 matching 9 bases. V was pared by 5 bases and J by 5 bases, with 8 bases of the junction left unmatched. The CDR3 is 15 residues long. The germline V gene has CDR1 MNHEY and CDR2 SMNVEV (reference sequence). CDR3 DNA sequence: TGTGCCAGCAGTCCCTTAGCGGGGGTGGGAGATACGCAGTATTTT. Translation: CASSPLAGVGDTQYF.

J is TRBJ1-6 and V is TRBV6-6, with D possibly being TRBD1 (6 bases). Germline CDR1 and CDR2: MNHNY and SVGAGI (reference sequence). Trimming took 4 bases from V and 7 from J, leaving 11 bases between them. This CDR3 comprises 14 residues. CDR3 in DNA: TGTGCCAGCAGTTCACAGGGTAGAAATTCACCCCTCCACTTT. Translation: CASSSQGRNSPLHF.

The rearrangement links TRBV29-1 to TRBJ1-5; D is possibly TRBD1 (5 bases). Germline CDR1 and CDR2: SQVTM and ANQGSEA. Trimming removed 6 bases from V and 4 bases from J, with 13 bases in between. The CDR3 has 13 residues. CDR3 amino acids: CSVHVGGNQPQHF. CDR3 nucleotide sequence: TGCAGCGTCCACGTGGGGGGGAATCAGCCCCAGCATTTT.

The chain carries TRBV5-5 and TRBJ1-4, with D uncertain. Trimming removed 1 base at V and 0 bases at J, with 10 bases between. The CDR3 has 16 amino acids. CDR1 is SGHKS, CDR2 YYEKEE, per germline (reference sequence). The CDR3 DNA sequence: TGTGCCAGCAGCTTGCGGGGAGGCGCAACTAATGAAAAACTGTTTTTT. As protein: CASSLRGGATNEKLFF.

The chain uses TRBV10-3 and TRBJ2-3; 8 bases line up with TRBD1. CDR3 length: 14 residues. The V gene's germline CDR1 is ENHRY and CDR2 SYGVKD. The ends lost 3 bases at V and 2 bases at J; junction bases unmatched: 1. CDR3 nucleotides: TGTGCCATCAGTGACAGGGGGCACACAGATACGCAGTATTTT. Its translation: CAISDRGHTDTQYF.

V and J are TRBV27 and TRBJ1-1; 7 nucleotides align to TRBD1. CDR1 and CDR2 (germline): MNHEY, SMNVEV (reference sequence). The CDR3 extends over 15 amino acids. The V and J ends lost 2 bases and 7 bases, in that order; junction bases with no gene match: 10. Written as DNA, the CDR3 is TGTGCCAGCAGTTTAAGGGGGCCCCACGGGAGTGAAGCTTTCTTT. It is translated as CASSLRGPHGSEAFF.

The rearrangement links TRBV3-1 (or the pseudogene TRBV3-2) to TRBJ1-1; D may be TRBD1 (6 bases). This CDR3 has 16 amino acids. V was shortened by 6 bases and J by 1 base, with 18 bases between the two germline ends. Germline V gives CDR1 LGHDT, CDR2 YNNKEL (reference sequence). The CDR3: CASSPSGRTANTEAFF. The CDR3 DNA follows: TGTGCCAGCAGTCCATCCGGTAGGACAGCGAACACTGAAGCTTTCTTT.

The chain combines TRBV7-9 with TRBJ2-1, with 12 positions matching TRBD2. Germline-derived CDR1 and CDR2 are SEHNR and FQNEAQ (reference sequence). The CDR3 contains 15 residues. J was trimmed by 5 bases and V by 3 bases; bases with no gene match: 2. CDR3 sequence: CASSFRLAGDNEQFF. The CDR3 nucleotides read TGTGCCAGCAGCTTTAGACTAGCGGGGGACAATGAGCAGTTCTTC. Using reference TRBV7-9 and TRBJ2-1 for the parts outside the CDR3, the full variable domain is DTGVSQNPRHKITKRGQNVTFRCDPISEHNRLYWYRQTLGQGPEFLTYFQNEAQLEKSRLLSDRFSAERPKGSFSTLEIQRTEQGDSAMYLCASSFRLAGDNEQFFGPGTRLTVL.